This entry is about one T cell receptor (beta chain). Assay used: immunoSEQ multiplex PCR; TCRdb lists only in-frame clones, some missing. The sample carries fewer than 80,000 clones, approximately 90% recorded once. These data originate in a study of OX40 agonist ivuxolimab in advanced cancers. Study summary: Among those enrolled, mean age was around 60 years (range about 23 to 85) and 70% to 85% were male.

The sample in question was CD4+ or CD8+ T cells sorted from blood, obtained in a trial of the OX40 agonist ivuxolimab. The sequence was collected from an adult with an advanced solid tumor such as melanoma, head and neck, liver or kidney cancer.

The CDR3 bases are TGTGCCAGCAGGGCCGGGACAGGGACTGGAAACACCATATATTTT. It translates to CASRAGTGTGNTIYF. The chain combines TRBV2 with TRBJ1-3; 9 nucleotides agree with TRBD1. Per the germline V gene, CDR1 is SNHLY and CDR2 is FYNNEI. The CDR3 is 15 residues long. V shed 6 bases, J shed 2 bases, and the junction held 5 bases outside the gene matches. Together with reference TRBV2 and TRBJ1-3, the CDR3 gives the full variable domain: EPEVTQTPSHQVTQMGQEVILRCVPISNHLYFYWYRQILGQKVEFLVSFYNNEISEKSEIFDDQFSVERPDGSNFTLKIRSTKLEDSAMYFCASRAGTGTGNTIYFGEGSWLTVV.